The 12 T cell receptor beta chains in this list originate from one sample, sequenced in a study of breast tumors, draining lymph nodes, adjacent tissues. Breast cancer patients provided tissue from their axillary draining lymph nodes. TCRdb independently ran MiXCR on the multiplex PCR reads; one entry per CDR3 protein. Of over 250,000 distinct CDR3 sequences listed, under 35% were seen once; the top ten hold 0.85% to 1.3%. The sequenced material came from axillary lymph node tissue. These receptors all stem from a female donor with breast cancer. Some clones in this sample may be carry-over from other donors' samples.

This clonotype has at least ten counts. The genes are TRBV20-1 and TRBJ2-7; 8 nucleotides align to TRBD1. There are 13 residues in the CDR3. Germline-derived CDR1 and CDR2 are DFQATT and SNEGSKA (reference sequence). The V segment lost 5 bases and the J segment 5 bases; nucleotides outside the gene matches: 8. The CDR3 sequence: CSAFHQQGDEQYF. The CDR3 coding sequence is TGCAGTGCTTTCCACCAACAGGGGGACGAGCAGTACTTC.

This clonotype came up many times. This chain joins TRBV13 and TRBJ2-1; 9 positions match TRBD1. Germline V gene lookup returns CDR1 PRHDT and CDR2 FYEKMQ (reference sequence). Trimming took 4 bases from V and 9 from J; bases not matched to a gene: 10. This CDR3 is 15 amino acids long. CDR3 sequence reads: CASSSRDRDRGEQFF. CDR3 coding DNA: TGTGCCAGCAGCTCCCGGGACAGGGATAGGGGTGAGCAGTTCTTC. Full variable domain (missing parts from reference TRBV13 and TRBJ2-1): AAGVIQSPRHLIKEKRETATLKCYPIPRHDTVYWYQQGPGQDPQFLISFYEKMQSDKGSIPDRFSAQQFSDYHSELNMSSLELGDSALYFCASSSRDRDRGEQFFGPGTRLTVL.

The sample holds one count of this clonotype. A much larger clone is a single base away; this may be a read error. This chain connects TRBV15 to TRBJ2-3, with unresolved D. The germline V gene has CDR1 LNHNV and CDR2 YYDKDF (reference sequence). The CDR3 spans 16 residues. The CDR3 is CATSRSFGDSTDTRCF. The CDR3 bases are TGTGCCACCAGCAGATCTTTTGGGGATAGCACAGATACGCGGTGTTTT.

In this sample, this clonotype turned up many times. This chain uses TRBV20-1 with TRBJ2-3; 16 bases agree with TRBD2. The J segment lost 8 bases and the V segment lost 6 bases, leaving 8 bases of the junction unmatched. This CDR3 has 15 residues. Germline CDR1 DFQATT, CDR2 SNEGSKA (reference sequence). CDR3 in DNA: TGCAGTGCCCCGGGACTAGCGGGGGGGAGAGGTACGCAGTATTTT. This encodes CSAPGLAGGRGTQYF.

This clonotype was recorded at least ten times. This chain joins TRBV5-1 and TRBJ2-7; 8 nucleotides match TRBD2. The CDR3 runs 13 residues. Germline V gene sequence: CDR1 SGHRS, CDR2 YFSETQ. The ends lost 5 bases at V and 2 bases at J; junction bases unmatched: 3. CDR3 sequence reads: CASRREGPYEQYF. The CDR3 nucleotides are TGCGCCAGCAGACGGGAGGGCCCCTACGAGCAGTACTTC.

Many counts were recorded for this clonotype. V and J are TRBV11-3 and TRBJ2-7; 11 bases align to TRBD1. CDR3 length: 16 residues. With V trimmed by 1 base and J by 4 bases, 6 bases remained unmatched. In germline, CDR1 is SGHNT, CDR2 YENEEA. CDR3 protein: CASSLVRDRGNYEQYF. CDR3 DNA sequence: TGTGCCAGCAGCTTAGTGAGGGACAGGGGGAATTACGAGCAGTACTTC.

This clonotype came up many times. The chain is built from TRBV14 and TRBJ2-7; D might be TRBD1 (5 bases). V lost 4 bases and J 2 bases, leaving 15 bases between the germline ends. Germline assignment: CDR1 SGHDN and CDR2 FVKESK. The length of the CDR3 is 15 residues. The CDR3 region is CASSPSLDNPYEQYF. The CDR3 region has the DNA TGTGCCAGCAGCCCTTCCTTGGACAATCCCTACGAGCAGTACTTC.

This clonotype was picked up many times. The CDR3 loop reads CASSLQGHHYGELFF. The CDR3 nucleotides read TGTGCCAGCAGCTTGCAGGGACACCATTACGGGGAGCTGTTTTTT. The chain carries TRBV7-9 and TRBJ2-2; the D gene is possibly TRBD1 (6 bases). Germline V gene sequence: CDR1 SEHNR, CDR2 FQNEAQ (reference sequence). V lost 3 bases and J lost 7, with 15 bases in between. The CDR3 is 15 amino acids.

This clonotype occurred many times. The chain is built from TRBV30 and TRBJ1-2; no reliable D call. Germline V lookup: CDR1 GTSNPN, CDR2 SVGIG (reference sequence). The CDR3 has 13 amino acids. Trimming removed 4 bases at V and 8 bases at J, with 17 bases between. The CDR3 sequence: CAWNLERVRGYTF. CDR3 in DNA: TGTGCCTGGAATCTGGAGAGAGTCAGAGGCTACACCTTC.

Ten or more counts support this clonotype. The V and J genes are TRBV11-3 and TRBJ2-1; no clear D gene. This CDR3 has 13 residues. V lost 6 bases and J 9 bases, leaving 15 bases between the germline ends. Germline assignment: CDR1 SGHNT and CDR2 YENEEA. Here the CDR3 DNA reads TGTGCCAGCAGTCACTATCCCTTCCCTGAGCAGTTCTTC. This gives the protein CASSHYPFPEQFF.

This clonotype was detected ten times or more. The chain couples TRBV3-1 to TRBJ1-3; 9 bases line up with TRBD1. The V segment lost 4 bases and the J segment 8 bases; nucleotides outside the gene matches: 9. CDR3 length equals 15 residues. The germline gives CDR1 LGHDT, CDR2 YNNKEL (reference sequence). The CDR3 region has the DNA TGTGCCAGCAGCCCCGGGACAGGGTTTATAGACACCATATATTTT. Encoded protein: CASSPGTGFIDTIYF.

Turning to this clonotype: A much larger clone sits a single nucleotide away, making a read error possible. This chain links TRBV12-3 or TRBV12-4 with TRBJ1-3; D perhaps matches TRBD1 (5 bases). The CDR3 extends over 14 amino acids. The V and J ends lost 7 bases and 2 bases respectively, with 12 bases between them. CDR3 sequence: CASNNRGPGNTIYF. The CDR3 DNA reads TGTGCCAGCAATAACCGGGGACCTGGAAACACCATATATTTT.